Listed below are T cell receptor beta chains from one sample, sequenced in a study of T cells in localized non-small cell lung cancer. Measured with immunoSEQ multiplex PCR; TCRdb has only the in-frame clones, and not every one. Among roughly 30,000 clones listed, approximately 91% were seen once. Specimen: peripheral blood, collected before any cancer treatment. The origin of the receptors is a female donor older than 55 with stage I lung adenocarcinoma. The CDR3 runs from the conserved cysteine through the conserved F or W. D genes are given only for firm matches. Size values are once, few and many counts, or a class for expanded clones, and some rows have none.

cdr3_length j_call v_call clone_size d_call cdr3_nt cdr3_aa
14 TRBJ2-5 TRBV19 . TRBD1 TGTGCCAGTAGTTTCCTGGACAGGGCTGAGACCCAGTACTTC CASSFLDRAETQYF
14 TRBJ1-1 TRBV5-1 . . TGCGCCAGCAGCAGGGACAAATCGAACACTGAAGCTTTCTTT CASSRDKSNTEAFF
13 TRBJ2-5 TRBV2 . . TGTGCCAGCAACCGGGACAAGTTGGAGACCCAGTACTTC CASNRDKLETQYF
12 TRBJ2-1 TRBV28 . . TGTGCCAGCAGGCTACTTTACAATGAGCAGTTCTTC CASRLLYNEQFF
12 TRBJ2-7 TRBV10-1 . . TGCGCCAGCAGTGAGCGGGATCACGGGCAGTACTTC CASSERDHGQYF
18 TRBJ2-2 TRBV4-3 few TRBD1 TGCGCCAGCAGCCGAACCTACCGGACAGGGGGCAACACCGGGGAGCTGTTTTTT CASSRTYRTGGNTGELFF
14 TRBJ1-1 TRBV6-6 . TRBD1 TGTGCCAGCAGACTACGACAGGGGGACACTGAAGCTTTCTTT CASRLRQGDTEAFF
15 TRBJ1-2 TRBV11-2 few . TGTGCCAGCAGCCCAGCGGGGGGGCGCCGATATGGCTACACCTTC CASSPAGGRRYGYTF
16 TRBJ2-1 TRBV18 . TRBD2 TGTGCCAGCTCACCAGGGACTAGCGGGACCCACAATGAGCAGTTCTTC CASSPGTSGTHNEQFF
14 TRBJ2-3 TRBV5-1 . TRBD1 TGCGCCAGCAGCTTGGGACAGGGAGCAGATACGCAGTATTTT CASSLGQGADTQYF
17 TRBJ2-3 TRBV11-2 few . TGTGCCAGCAGCTTAGACCGGCGGGGCAGCCTCACAGATACGCAGTATTTT CASSLDRRGSLTDTQYF
15 TRBJ2-1 TRBV7-2 . TRBD1 TGTGCCAGCAGCTTAGTGGGACAGGGTTACAATGAGCAGTTCTTC CASSLVGQGYNEQFF
15 TRBJ2-3 TRBV9 . TRBD2 TGTGCCAGCAGCGGGAGGGTAGCGGGAGGAGATACGCAGTATTTT CASSGRVAGGDTQYF
16 TRBJ2-3 TRBV7-2 . TRBD2 TGTGCCAGCAGCTCAGTTCTAGCGGGAGGAGGTGGTACGCAGTATTTT CASSSVLAGGGGTQYF
14 TRBJ2-7 TRBV27 . . TGTGCCAGCAGGTGGCAGAGCAATTCCTACGAGCAGTACTTC CASRWQSNSYEQYF
13 TRBJ2-4 TRBV11-3 . . TGTGCCAGCAGCCCCACGGGGTGGGGCATTCAGTACTTC CASSPTGWGIQYF
12 TRBJ1-2 TRBV30 . . TGTGCCTGGAGTGTGTCAGATGAGTGCTACACCTTC CAWSVSDECYTF
15 TRBJ2-1 TRBV5-1 . . TGCGCCAGCAGCTTGAACGTGGGCTCCTACAATGAGCAGTTCTTC CASSLNVGSYNEQFF
14 TRBJ2-2 TRBV7-2 . . TGTGCCAGCAGCTGGACAGCGAACACCGGGGAGCTGTTTTTT CASSWTANTGELFF
14 TRBJ1-4 TRBV5-5 once . TGTGCCAGCAGCTTAGGGGGAAATAATGAAAAACTGTTTTTT CASSLGGNNEKLFF
15 TRBJ2-3 TRBV27 few . TGTGCCAGCAGTGTAGCCCCGAGCGGGACAGATACGCAGTATTTT CASSVAPSGTDTQYF
17 TRBJ2-3 TRBV2 . . TGTGCCAGCAGTTTAGGGTACGCTGACTCTAGCACAGATACGCAGTATTTT CASSLGYADSSTDTQYF
13 TRBJ2-7 TRBV5-1 . . TGCGCCAGCAGTGCGAGCGGGCTCTACGAGCAGTACTTC CASSASGLYEQYF
13 TRBJ2-7 TRBV28 . . TGTGCCAGCAGTTTAGGCAGGCTCTACGAGCAGTACTTC CASSLGRLYEQYF
13 TRBJ1-2 TRBV18 . TRBD1 TGTGCCAGCTCACCCCCCGGGACAGTAAGATTCACCTTC CASSPPGTVRFTF
15 TRBJ1-1 TRBV7-6 once . TGTGCCAGCAGTTCTACAGGGTTCCGGGGGACTGAAGCTTTCTTT CASSSTGFRGTEAFF
14 TRBJ2-5 TRBV19 once TRBD1 TGTGCCAGTAGTGTCGGGACAGAGGAAGAGACCCAGTACTTC CASSVGTEEETQYF
13 TRBJ2-7 TRBV5-1 . . TGCGCCAGCAGCTCCCTAGCGTCCTACGAGCAGTACTTC CASSSLASYEQYF
16 TRBJ2-1 TRBV27 . TRBD2 TGTGCCAGCAGTCCCCGGACTAGCGGGACGGGTAATGAGCAGTTCTTC CASSPRTSGTGNEQFF
13 TRBJ2-3 TRBV29-1 . TRBD1 TGCAGCTTCAGGGGGCGACGCACAGATACGCAGTATTTT CSFRGRRTDTQYF
18 TRBJ2-2 TRBV5-1 . TRBD2 TGCGCCAGCAGCCCTAGGACTAGCGGGAGGGCCAACACCGGGGAGCTGTTTTTT CASSPRTSGRANTGELFF
17 TRBJ2-3 TRBV6-1 . TRBD2 TGTGCCAGCAGTGAAAATGGTATGGCGGGAGGGCAAGATACGCAGTATTTT CASSENGMAGGQDTQYF
15 TRBJ1-4 TRBV4-3 . . TGCGCCAGCAGCCAACACAGGGCGTCAAATGAAAAACTGTTTTTT CASSQHRASNEKLFF
14 TRBJ1-5 TRBV6-5 . TRBD1 TGTGCCAGCAGCATTGACAGGGGGAATCAGCCCCAGCATTTT CASSIDRGNQPQHF
15 TRBJ2-7 TRBV10-3 . . TGTGCCATCAGTGAGTCGTCACAGAGCCTCGGCGAGCAGTACTTC CAISESSQSLGEQYF
18 TRBJ2-2 TRBV4-3 . . TGCGCCAGCAGCCAAGAGAATGCTTTCATTCCAGGGCCCGGGGAGCTGTTTTTT CASSQENAFIPGPGELFF
15 TRBJ2-1 TRBV10-3 once . TGTGCCATCAGTTCCGCCGGGACTCCTCCCAATGAGCAGTTCTTC CAISSAGTPPNEQFF
12 TRBJ2-5 TRBV5-1 . . TGCGCCAGCAGCTTAGATGAAGAGACCCAGTACTTC CASSLDEETQYF
14 TRBJ1-3 TRBV7-6 . . TGTGCCAGCAGCCCGGGGTACTCTGGAAACACCATATATTTT CASSPGYSGNTIYF